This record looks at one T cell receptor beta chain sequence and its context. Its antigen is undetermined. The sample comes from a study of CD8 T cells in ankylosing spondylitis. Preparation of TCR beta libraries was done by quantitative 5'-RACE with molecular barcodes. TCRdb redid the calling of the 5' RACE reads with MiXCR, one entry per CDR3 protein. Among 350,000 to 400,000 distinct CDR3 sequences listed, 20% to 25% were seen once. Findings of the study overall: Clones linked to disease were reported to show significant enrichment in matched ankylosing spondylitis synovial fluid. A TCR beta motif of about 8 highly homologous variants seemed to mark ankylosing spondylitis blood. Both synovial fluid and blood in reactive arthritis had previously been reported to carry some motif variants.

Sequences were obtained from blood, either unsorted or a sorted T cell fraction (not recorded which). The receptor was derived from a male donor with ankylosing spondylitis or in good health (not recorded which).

In DNA, the CDR3 is TGTGCCAGCAGTTTAGAGGGGGAGATAACCTACGAGCAGTACTTC. Translating gives CASSLEGEITYEQYF. The chain couples TRBV28 to TRBJ2-7, with D possibly TRBD1 on 6 matching bases. CDR3 length: 15 amino acids. CDR1 and CDR2 from the germline V gene are MDHEN and SYDVKM. V gave up 2 bases and J gave up 2 bases, with 13 bases separating them.